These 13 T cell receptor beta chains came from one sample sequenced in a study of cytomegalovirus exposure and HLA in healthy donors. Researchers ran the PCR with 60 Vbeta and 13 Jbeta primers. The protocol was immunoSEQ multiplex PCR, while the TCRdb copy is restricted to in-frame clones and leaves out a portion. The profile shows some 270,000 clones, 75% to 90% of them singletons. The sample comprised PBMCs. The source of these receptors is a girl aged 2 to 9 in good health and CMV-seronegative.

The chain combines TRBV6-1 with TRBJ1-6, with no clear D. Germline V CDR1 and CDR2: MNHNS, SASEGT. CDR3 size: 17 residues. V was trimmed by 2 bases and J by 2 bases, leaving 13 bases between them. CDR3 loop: CASSEKWATAYNSPLHF. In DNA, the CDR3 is TGTGCCAGCAGTGAAAAGTGGGCGACGGCCTATAATTCACCCCTCCACTTT.

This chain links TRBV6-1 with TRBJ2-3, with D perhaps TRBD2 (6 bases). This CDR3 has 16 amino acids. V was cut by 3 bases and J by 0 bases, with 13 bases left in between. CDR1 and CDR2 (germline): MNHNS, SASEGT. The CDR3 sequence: CASSDPAGKSTDTQYF. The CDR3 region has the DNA TGTGCCAGCAGTGACCCGGCGGGGAAGAGCACAGATACGCAGTATTTT.

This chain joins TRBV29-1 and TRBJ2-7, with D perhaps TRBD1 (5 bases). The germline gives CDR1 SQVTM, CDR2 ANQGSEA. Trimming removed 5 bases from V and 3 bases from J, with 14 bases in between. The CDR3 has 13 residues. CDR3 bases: TGCAGCGTTCCAAATCCCCAGGGCTACGAGCAGTACTTC. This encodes CSVPNPQGYEQYF.

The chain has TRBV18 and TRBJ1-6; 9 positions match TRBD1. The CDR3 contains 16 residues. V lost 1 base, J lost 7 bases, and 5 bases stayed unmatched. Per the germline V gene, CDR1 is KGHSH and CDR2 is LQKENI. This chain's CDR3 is CASSPRGQGTNSPLHF. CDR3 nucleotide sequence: TGTGCCAGCTCACCACGGGGACAGGGAACGAATTCACCCCTCCACTTT.

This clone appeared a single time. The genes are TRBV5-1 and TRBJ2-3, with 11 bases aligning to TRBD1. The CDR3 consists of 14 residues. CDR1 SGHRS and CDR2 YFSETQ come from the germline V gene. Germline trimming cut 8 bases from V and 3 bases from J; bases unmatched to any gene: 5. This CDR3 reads CASTGQGATDTQYF. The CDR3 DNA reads TGCGCCAGTACTGGACAGGGGGCAACAGATACGCAGTATTTT.

In DNA form, the CDR3 reads TGCACCAGCAGCCAAGATCATTTCTACGAGCAGTACTTC. Translated, it gives CTSSQDHFYEQYF. The V and J genes are TRBV1 and TRBJ2-7; TRBD1 is the table's D call and was not checked against the DNA. TRBV1 is deemed a pseudogene. The CDR3 sequence is 13 residues long.

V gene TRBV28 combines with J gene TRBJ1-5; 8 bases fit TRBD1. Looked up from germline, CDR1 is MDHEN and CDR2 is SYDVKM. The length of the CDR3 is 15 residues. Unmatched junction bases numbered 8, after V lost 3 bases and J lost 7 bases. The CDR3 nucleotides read TGTGCCAGCAGTTTCCGGACAGGGTTTGGGCAGCCCCAGCATTTT. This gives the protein CASSFRTGFGQPQHF.

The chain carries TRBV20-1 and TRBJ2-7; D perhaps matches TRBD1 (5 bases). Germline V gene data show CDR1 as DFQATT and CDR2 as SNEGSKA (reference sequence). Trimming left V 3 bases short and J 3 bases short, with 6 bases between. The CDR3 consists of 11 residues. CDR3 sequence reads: CSASTGYEQYF. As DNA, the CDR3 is TGCAGTGCTAGCACAGGCTACGAGCAGTACTTC.

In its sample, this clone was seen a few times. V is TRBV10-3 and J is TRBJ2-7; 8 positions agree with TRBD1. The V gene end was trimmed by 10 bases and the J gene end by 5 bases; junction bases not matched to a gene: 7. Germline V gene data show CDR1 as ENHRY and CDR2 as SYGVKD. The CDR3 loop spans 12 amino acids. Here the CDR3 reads CATRTGQNEQYF. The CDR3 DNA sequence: TGTGCCACCCGGACAGGGCAGAACGAGCAGTACTTC.

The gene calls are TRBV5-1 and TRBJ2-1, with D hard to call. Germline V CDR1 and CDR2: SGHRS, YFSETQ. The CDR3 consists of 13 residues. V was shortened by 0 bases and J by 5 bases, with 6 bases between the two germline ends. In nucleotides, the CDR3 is TGCGCCAGCAGCTTGGTCCTAAACAATGAGCAGTTCTTC. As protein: CASSLVLNNEQFF. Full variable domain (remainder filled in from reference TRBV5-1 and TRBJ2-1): KAGVTQTPRYLIKTRGQQVTLSCSPISGHRSVSWYQQTPGQGLQFLFEYFSETQRNKGNFPGRFSGRQFSNSRSEMNVSTLELGDSALYLCASSLVLNNEQFFGPGTRLTVL.

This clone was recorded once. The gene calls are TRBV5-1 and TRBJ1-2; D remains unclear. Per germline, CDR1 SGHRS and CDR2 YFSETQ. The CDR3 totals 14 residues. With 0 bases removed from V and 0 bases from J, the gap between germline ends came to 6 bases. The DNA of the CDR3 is TGCGCCAGCAGCTTGGGGAGTCCTAACTATGGCTACACCTTC. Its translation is CASSLGSPNYGYTF.

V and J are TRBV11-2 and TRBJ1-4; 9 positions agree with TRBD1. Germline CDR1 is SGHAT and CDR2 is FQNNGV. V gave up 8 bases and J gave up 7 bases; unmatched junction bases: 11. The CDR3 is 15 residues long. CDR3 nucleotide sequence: TGTGCCAGCCGGAGTTGGGGACAGGGAGCTGAAAAACTGTTTTTT. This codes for CASRSWGQGAEKLFF.

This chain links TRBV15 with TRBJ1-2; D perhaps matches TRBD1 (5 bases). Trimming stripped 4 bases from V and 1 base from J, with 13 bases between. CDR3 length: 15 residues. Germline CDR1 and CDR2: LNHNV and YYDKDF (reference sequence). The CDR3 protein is CATSISTGDNYGYTF. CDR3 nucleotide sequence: TGTGCCACCAGCATAAGTACAGGTGATAACTATGGCTACACCTTC.